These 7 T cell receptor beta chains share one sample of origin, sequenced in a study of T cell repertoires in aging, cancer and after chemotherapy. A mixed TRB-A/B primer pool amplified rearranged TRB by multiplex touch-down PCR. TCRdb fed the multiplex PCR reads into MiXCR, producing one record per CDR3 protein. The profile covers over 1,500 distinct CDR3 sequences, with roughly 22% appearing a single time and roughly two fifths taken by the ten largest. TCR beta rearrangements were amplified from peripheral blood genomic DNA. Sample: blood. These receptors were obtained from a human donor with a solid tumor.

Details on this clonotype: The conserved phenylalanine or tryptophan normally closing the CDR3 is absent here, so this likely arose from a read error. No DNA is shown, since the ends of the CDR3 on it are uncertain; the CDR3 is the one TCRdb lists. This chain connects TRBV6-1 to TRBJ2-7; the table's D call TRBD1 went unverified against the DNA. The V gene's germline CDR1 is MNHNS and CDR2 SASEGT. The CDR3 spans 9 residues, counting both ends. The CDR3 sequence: CASSDLGQA.

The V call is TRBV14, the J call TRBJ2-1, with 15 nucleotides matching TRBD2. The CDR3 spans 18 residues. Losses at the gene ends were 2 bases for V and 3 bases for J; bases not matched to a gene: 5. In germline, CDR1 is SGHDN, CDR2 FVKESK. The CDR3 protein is CASSQKGTSGGIYNEQFF. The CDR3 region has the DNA TGTGCCAGCAGCCAAAAGGGGACTAGCGGGGGGATCTACAATGAGCAGTTCTTC. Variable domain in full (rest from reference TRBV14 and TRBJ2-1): EAGVTQFPSHSVIEKGQTVTLRCDPISGHDNLYWYRRVMGKEIKFLLHFVKESKQDESGMPNNRFLAERTGGTYSTLKVQPAELEDSGVYFCASSQKGTSGGIYNEQFFGPGTRLTVL.

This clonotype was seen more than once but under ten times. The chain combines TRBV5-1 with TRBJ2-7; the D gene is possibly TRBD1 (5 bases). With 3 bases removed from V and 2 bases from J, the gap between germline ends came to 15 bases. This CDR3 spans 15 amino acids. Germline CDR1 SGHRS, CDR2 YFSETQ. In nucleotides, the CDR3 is TGCGCCAGCAGCTCAGGGTTTGACCCCCCCTACGAGCAGTACTTC. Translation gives CASSSGFDPPYEQYF.

CDR3 amino acids: CASSEHGSTPGNTIYF. The DNA of the CDR3 is TGTGCCAGCAGTGAACATGGCTCAACCCCTGGAAACACCATATATTTT. V gene TRBV6-1 combines with J gene TRBJ1-3; D is ambiguous. This CDR3 region has 16 residues. Germline V gene lookup returns CDR1 MNHNS and CDR2 SASEGT. V dropped 2 bases and J dropped 2 bases, with 13 bases sitting between them.

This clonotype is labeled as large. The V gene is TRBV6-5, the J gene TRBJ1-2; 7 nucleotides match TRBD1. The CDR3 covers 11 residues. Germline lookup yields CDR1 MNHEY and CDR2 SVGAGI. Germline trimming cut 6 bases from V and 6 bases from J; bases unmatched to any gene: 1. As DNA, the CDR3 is TGTGCCAGCAGCCAGGGGGATGGCTACACCTTC. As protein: CASSQGDGYTF.

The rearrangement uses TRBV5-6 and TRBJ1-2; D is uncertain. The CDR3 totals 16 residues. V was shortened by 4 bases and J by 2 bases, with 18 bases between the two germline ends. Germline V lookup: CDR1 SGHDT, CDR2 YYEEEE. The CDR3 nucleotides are TGTGCCAGCAGCCCCTTGGGCGGAGCCGAAAACTATGGCTACACCTTC. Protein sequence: CASSPLGGAENYGYTF.

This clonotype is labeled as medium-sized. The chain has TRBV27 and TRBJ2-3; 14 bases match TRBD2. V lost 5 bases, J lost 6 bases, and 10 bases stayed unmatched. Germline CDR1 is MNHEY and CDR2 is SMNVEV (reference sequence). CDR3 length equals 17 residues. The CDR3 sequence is CASSPIGLAGGVDTQYF. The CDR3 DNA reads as TGTGCCAGCAGTCCGATAGGACTAGCGGGGGGTGTTGATACGCAGTATTTT.